This T cell receptor (beta chain) emerged from a study of early T cells in non-severe SARS-CoV-2 infection. Background on the study: Unsorted whole-blood RNA was sequenced in bulk, leaving chains unpaired.

Trimming shortened V by 5 bases and J by 6 bases, and 12 bases separated the two germline ends. The germline gives CDR1 SGHTA, CDR2 FQGNSA. This CDR3 contains 13 residues. Attached unique molecular identifiers marked individual cDNA molecules. TCRdb re-analysed the 5' RACE reads in MiXCR, keeping a single row per CDR3 protein. The sample has 70,000 or so distinct CDR3 sequences, around 10% seen once. The sequence was obtained from an adult who was a healthcare worker with PCR-confirmed SARS-CoV-2 infection or an uninfected control (not recorded which). The rearrangement uses TRBV7-2 and TRBJ2-3, with D possibly being TRBD2 (5 bases). The sequencing here drew on whole blood, taken at baseline. The CDR3 nucleotides are TGTGCCAGCAGCGTTTGGGGAGAGGATACGCAGTATTTT. Amino acid sequence: CASSVWGEDTQYF.